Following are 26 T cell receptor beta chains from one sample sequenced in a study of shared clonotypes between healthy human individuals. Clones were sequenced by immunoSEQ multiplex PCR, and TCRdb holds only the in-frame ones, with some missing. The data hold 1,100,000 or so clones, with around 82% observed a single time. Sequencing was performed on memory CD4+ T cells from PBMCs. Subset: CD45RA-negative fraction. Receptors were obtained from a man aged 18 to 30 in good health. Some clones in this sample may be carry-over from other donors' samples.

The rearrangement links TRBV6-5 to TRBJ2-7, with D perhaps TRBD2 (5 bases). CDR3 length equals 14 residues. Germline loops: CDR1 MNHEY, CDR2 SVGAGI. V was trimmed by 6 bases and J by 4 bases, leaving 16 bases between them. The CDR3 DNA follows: TGTGCCAGCAGACCGAGCGGCGGGTCGTACGAGCAGTACTTC. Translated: CASRPSGGSYEQYF.

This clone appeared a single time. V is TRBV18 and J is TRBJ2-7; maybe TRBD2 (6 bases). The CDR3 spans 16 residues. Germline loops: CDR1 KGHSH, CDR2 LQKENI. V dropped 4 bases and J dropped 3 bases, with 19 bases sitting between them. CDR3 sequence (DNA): TGTGCCAGCTCACTACACCGGGTTGGCGGGGACTACGAGCAGTACTTC. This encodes CASSLHRVGGDYEQYF.

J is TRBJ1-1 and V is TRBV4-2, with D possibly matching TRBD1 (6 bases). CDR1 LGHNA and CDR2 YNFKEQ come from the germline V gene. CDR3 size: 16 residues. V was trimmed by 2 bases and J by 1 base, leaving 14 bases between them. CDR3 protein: CASSQNEDSGNTEAFF. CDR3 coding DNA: TGTGCCAGCAGCCAAAACGAGGACAGCGGGAACACTGAAGCTTTCTTT.

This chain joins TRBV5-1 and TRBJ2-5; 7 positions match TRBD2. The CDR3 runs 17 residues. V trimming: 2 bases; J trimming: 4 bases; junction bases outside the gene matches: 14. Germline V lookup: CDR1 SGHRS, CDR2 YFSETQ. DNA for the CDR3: TGCGCCAGCAGCTTCGGCGGGAGATCTAGGATGGGAGAGACCCAGTACTTC. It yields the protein CASSFGGRSRMGETQYF. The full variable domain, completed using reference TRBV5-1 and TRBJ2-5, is KAGVTQTPRYLIKTRGQQVTLSCSPISGHRSVSWYQQTPGQGLQFLFEYFSETQRNKGNFPGRFSGRQFSNSRSEMNVSTLELGDSALYLCASSFGGRSRMGETQYFGPGTRLLVL.

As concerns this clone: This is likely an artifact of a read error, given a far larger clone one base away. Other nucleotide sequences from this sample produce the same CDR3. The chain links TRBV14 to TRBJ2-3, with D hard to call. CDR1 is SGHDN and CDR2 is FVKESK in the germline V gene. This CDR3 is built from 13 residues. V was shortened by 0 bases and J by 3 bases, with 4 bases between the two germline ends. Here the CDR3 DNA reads TGTGCCAGCAGCCAAGATCTAACAGATACGCAGTATTTT. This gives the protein CASSQDLTDTQYF.

This CDR3 is CASGDREKQYEQYF. DNA of the CDR3: TGTGCCAGCGGGGACAGGGAAAAACAATACGAGCAGTACTTC. This sequence joins TRBV2 and TRBJ2-7; 9 nucleotides agree with TRBD1. This CDR3 comprises 14 residues. CDR1 is SNHLY, CDR2 FYNNEI, per germline. Trimming cost V 8 bases and J 4 bases; bases outside gene matches: 9.

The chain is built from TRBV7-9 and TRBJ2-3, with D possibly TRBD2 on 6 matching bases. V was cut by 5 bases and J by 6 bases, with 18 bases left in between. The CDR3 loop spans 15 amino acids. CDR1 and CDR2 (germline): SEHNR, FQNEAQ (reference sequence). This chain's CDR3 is CASSTSKSAGDTQYF. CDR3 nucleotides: TGTGCCAGCAGCACTTCCAAGTCGGCGGGGGATACGCAGTATTTT.

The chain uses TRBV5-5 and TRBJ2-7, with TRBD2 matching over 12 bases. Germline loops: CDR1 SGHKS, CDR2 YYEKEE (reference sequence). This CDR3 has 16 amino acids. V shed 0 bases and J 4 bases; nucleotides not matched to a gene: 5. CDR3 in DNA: TGTGCCAGCAGCTTGGCCTCGACTAGCGGGAGTTACGAGCAGTACTTC. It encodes CASSLASTSGSYEQYF.

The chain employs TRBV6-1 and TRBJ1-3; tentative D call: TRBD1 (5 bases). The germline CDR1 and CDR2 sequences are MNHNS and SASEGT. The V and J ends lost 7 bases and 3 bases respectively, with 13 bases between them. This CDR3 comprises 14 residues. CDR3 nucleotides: TGTGCCAGCAAGGAGGGACTAGTTGGAAACACCATATATTTT. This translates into CASKEGLVGNTIYF.

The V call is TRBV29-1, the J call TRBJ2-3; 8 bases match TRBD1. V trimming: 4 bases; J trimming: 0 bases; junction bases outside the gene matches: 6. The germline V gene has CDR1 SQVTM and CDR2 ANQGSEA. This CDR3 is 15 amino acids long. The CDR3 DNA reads TGCAGCGTTGGGCCCGGGACAGGTAGCACAGATACGCAGTATTTT. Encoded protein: CSVGPGTGSTDTQYF.

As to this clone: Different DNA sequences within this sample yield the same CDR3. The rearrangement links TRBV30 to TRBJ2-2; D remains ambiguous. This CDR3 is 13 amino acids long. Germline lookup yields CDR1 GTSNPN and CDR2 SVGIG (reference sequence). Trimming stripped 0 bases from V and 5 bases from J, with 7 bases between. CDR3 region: CAWSVWGTGELFF. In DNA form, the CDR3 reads TGTGCCTGGAGTGTTTGGGGTACCGGGGAGCTGTTTTTT. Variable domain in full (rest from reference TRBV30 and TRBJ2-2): SQTIHQWPATLVQPVGSPLSLECTVEGTSNPNLYWYRQAAGRGLQLLFYSVGIGQISSEVPQNLSASRPQDRQFILSSKKLLLSDSGFYLCAWSVWGTGELFFGEGSRLTVL.

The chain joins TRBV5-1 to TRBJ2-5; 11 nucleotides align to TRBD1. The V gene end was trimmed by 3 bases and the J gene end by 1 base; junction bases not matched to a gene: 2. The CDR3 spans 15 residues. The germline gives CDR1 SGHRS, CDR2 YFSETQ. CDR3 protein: CASSSGTGGQETQYF. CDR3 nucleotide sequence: TGCGCCAGCAGCTCGGGGACAGGGGGCCAAGAGACCCAGTACTTC. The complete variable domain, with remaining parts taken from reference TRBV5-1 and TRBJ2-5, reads KAGVTQTPRYLIKTRGQQVTLSCSPISGHRSVSWYQQTPGQGLQFLFEYFSETQRNKGNFPGRFSGRQFSNSRSEMNVSTLELGDSALYLCASSSGTGGQETQYFGPGTRLLVL.

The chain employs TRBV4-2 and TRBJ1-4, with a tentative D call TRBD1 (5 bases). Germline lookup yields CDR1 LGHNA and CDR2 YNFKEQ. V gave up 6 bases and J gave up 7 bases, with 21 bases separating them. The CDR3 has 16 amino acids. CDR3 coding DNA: TGTGCCAGCAGTGTAATCCAAGGGGTTCGAACTGAAAAACTGTTTTTT. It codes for CASSVIQGVRTEKLFF.

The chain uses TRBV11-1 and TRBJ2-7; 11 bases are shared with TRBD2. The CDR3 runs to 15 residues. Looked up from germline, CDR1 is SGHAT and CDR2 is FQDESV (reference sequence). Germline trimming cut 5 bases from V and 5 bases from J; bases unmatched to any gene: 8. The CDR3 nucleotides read TGTGCCAGCAGCCGGACTAGCGGGTACTTTGACGAGCAGTACTTC. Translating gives CASSRTSGYFDEQYF.

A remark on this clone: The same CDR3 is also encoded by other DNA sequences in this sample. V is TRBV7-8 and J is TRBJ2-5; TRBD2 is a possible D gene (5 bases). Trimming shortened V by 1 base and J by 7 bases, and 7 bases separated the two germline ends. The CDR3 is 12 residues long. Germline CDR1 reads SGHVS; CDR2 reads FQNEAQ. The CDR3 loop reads CASSLGEGTQYF. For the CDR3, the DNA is TGTGCCAGCAGCTTAGGTGAGGGGACCCAGTACTTC.

The CDR3 region has the DNA TGTGCCAGCAGCTTAGGCAGGGGGTGGGAGCAGCCCCAGCATTTT. As protein: CASSLGRGWEQPQHF. The chain links TRBV7-9 to TRBJ1-5, with 7 bases lining up with TRBD1. Germline CDR1 and CDR2: SEHNR and FQNEAQ (reference sequence). The CDR3 is made up of 15 amino acids. The V segment lost 1 base and the J segment 7 bases; nucleotides outside the gene matches: 7.

CDR3 sequence: CATLRRDNEQFF. In nucleotides, the CDR3 is TGTGCCACCCTAAGGAGAGACAATGAGCAGTTCTTC. This chain connects TRBV28 to TRBJ2-1; D remains ambiguous. V was clipped by 10 bases and J by 5 bases, with 12 bases between them. CDR3 size: 12 residues. Germline CDR1 and CDR2: MDHEN and SYDVKM.

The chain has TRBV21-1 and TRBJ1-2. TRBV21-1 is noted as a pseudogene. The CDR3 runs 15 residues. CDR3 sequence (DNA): TGTGCCAGCAGCAAAGTCCCGCAGCCTTCCTATGGCTACACCTTC. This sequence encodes CASSKVPQPSYGYTF.

In nucleotides, the CDR3 is TGCAGCGTTGAAGAAAGGAAGGTATTGCTAGCGGGCCAAGAGACCCAGTACTTC. Amino acid sequence: CSVEERKVLLAGQETQYF. V is TRBV29-1 and J is TRBJ2-5; 8 bases align to TRBD2. Germline loops: CDR1 SQVTM, CDR2 ANQGSEA. With 0 bases clipped from V and 1 base from J, the junction kept 13 bases outside the gene matches. The CDR3 is made up of 18 amino acids.

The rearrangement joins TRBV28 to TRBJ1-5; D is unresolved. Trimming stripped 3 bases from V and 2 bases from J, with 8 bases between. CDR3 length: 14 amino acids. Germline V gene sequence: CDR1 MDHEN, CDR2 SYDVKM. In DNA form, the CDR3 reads TGTGCCAGCAGTTTGGAGTGGGGCAATCAGCCCCAGCATTTT. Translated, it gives CASSLEWGNQPQHF.

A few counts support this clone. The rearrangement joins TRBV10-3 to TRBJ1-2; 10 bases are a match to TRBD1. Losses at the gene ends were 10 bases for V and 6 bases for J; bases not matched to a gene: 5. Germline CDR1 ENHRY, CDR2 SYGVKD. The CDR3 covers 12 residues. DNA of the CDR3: TGTGCCACCACCGGGACAGGGGATGGCTACACCTTC. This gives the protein CATTGTGDGYTF.

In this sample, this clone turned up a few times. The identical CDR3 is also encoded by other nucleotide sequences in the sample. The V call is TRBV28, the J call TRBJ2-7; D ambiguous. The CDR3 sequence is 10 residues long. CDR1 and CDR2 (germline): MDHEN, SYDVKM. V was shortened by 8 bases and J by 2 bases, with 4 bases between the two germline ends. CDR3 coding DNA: TGTGCCAGCGGTCCCTACGAGCAGTACTTC. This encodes CASGPYEQYF.

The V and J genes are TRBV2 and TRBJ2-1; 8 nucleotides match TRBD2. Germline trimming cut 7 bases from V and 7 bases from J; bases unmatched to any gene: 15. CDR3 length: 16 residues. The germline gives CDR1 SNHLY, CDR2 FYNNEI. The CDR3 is CASNIKAGVYLNEQFF. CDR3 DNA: TGTGCCAGCAATATAAAAGCGGGAGTTTATTTAAATGAGCAGTTCTTC.

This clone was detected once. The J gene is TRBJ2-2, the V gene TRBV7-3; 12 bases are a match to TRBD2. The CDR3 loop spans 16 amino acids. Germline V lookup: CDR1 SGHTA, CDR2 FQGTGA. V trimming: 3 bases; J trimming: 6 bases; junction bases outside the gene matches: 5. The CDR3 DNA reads TGTGCCAGCAGCTTGGCCGGACTAGCGGGATCCGGGGAGCTGTTTTTT. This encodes CASSLAGLAGSGELFF.

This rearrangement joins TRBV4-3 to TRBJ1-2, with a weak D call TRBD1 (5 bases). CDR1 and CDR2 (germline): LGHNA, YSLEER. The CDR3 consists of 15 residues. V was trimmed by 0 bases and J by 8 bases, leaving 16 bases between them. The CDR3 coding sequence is TGCGCCAGCAGCCAAGATTCCTTCAGGGACGGCGGCTACACCTTC. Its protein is CASSQDSFRDGGYTF.

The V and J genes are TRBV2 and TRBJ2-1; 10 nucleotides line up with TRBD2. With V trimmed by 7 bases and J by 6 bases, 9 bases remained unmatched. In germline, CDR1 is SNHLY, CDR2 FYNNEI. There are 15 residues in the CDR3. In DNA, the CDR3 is TGTGCCAGCAAGATTCTAGCGGGAGCGTTCAATGAGCAGTTCTTC. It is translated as CASKILAGAFNEQFF.